This T cell receptor beta chain was observed in a study of regulatory T cells in long-lasting Graves disease. Germline V CDR1 and CDR2: SGHAT, FQNNGV. CDR3 length equals 15 residues. The V gene lost 1 base and the J gene lost 1 base, with 11 bases spanning the gap. Time point described: persistent/refractory GD, antithyroid drugs over 5 years with positive TRAb. PBMC-extracted RNA yielded the TCR library. Sequencing libraries for TCR beta were prepared with iRepertoire HTBI primers and Arm-PCR of CDR3 regions. TCRdb ran MiXCR on the multiplex PCR reads and lists one entry per CDR3 protein. The sample yields 650,000 to 850,000 distinct CDR3 sequences, 30% seen once.

Sample: peripheral blood mononuclear cells (PBMCs), taken when the disease was refractory, from a patient treated with antithyroid drugs. The sequence derives from a female donor with Graves disease. This chain links TRBV11-2 with TRBJ2-7; D is possibly TRBD1 (5 bases). The CDR3 reads CASSLGAGISYEQYF. The CDR3 nucleotides read TGTGCCAGCAGCTTAGGAGCAGGGATTTCCTACGAGCAGTACTTC.